This TCR beta chain is from a study of cytomegalovirus exposure and HLA in healthy donors. Study results and caveats: Cytomegalovirus association was assigned to more than 150 TCR beta chains. In vitro assays verified that three CMV-associated chains recognized CMV antigens specifically. The classifier reportedly diagnosed cytomegalovirus status with high specificity and sensitivity. Sequencing had likely introduced a cluster of highly shared sequence variants as an artifact.

The sample holds a few counts of this clone. Antigen specificity is unknown. With 60 Vbeta and 13 Jbeta primers, the PCR was carried out. Sequenced by immunoSEQ multiplex PCR; TCRdb stores in-frame clones only, minus some. The profile shows about 190,000 clones, roughly three quarters of them singletons. This TCR came from a woman aged 18 to 35 in good health and CMV-seronegative. The sequencing input was PBMCs.

CDR3 DNA: TGTGCCAGCAGCATGCAGGGTGTCACTGAAGCTTTCTTT. It translates to CASSMQGVTEAFF. The chain recombines TRBV7-8 with TRBJ1-1, with D maybe TRBD1 (5 bases). The CDR3 is 13 amino acids. Trimming shortened V by 5 bases and J by 4 bases, and 11 bases separated the two germline ends. Germline-derived CDR1 and CDR2 are SGHVS and FQNEAQ. The complete variable domain, with remaining parts taken from reference TRBV7-8 and TRBJ1-1, reads GAGVSQSPRYKVAKRGQDVALRCDPISGHVSLFWYQQALGQGPEFLTYFQNEAQLDKSGLPSDRFFAERPEGSVSTLKIQRTQQEDSAVYLCASSMQGVTEAFFGQGTRLTVV.